This TCR beta chain was recovered during a study of T cell repertoires in cytomegalovirus infection. Study as a whole: Recently identified HLA-C-restricted CMV epitopes were used, and well-studied HLA-B-restricted CMV epitopes were used as well. Carrying CMV and the relevant HLA type showed in public TCR beta signatures. Findings and limits, study-wide: The cumulative frequency of public TCR beta families identified carriers of CMV plus the relevant HLA.

The CDR3 is 13 residues long. The germline V gene has CDR1 MNHEY and CDR2 SVGEGT. With 3 bases clipped from V and 4 bases from J, the junction kept 3 bases outside the gene matches. This clonotype was detected a few times. What it binds is not known. TCRdb analysed the reads with MiXCR anew, one entry per CDR3 protein. The sample yields 900,000 to 950,000 distinct CDR3 sequences, 30% to 40% seen once. The TCR sequence derives from a human donor in good health (CMV status not recorded). Some clones in this sample may be carry-over from other donors' samples. The chain is built from TRBV6-2 or TRBV6-3 and TRBJ2-7; 7 bases line up with TRBD1. The sequenced sample was cultured CD8+ T cells from PBMCs, obtained from culture after CMV antigen stimulation. This CDR3 is CASSYEGAYEQYF. CDR3 DNA: TGTGCCAGCAGTTATGAGGGGGCGTACGAGCAGTACTTC.